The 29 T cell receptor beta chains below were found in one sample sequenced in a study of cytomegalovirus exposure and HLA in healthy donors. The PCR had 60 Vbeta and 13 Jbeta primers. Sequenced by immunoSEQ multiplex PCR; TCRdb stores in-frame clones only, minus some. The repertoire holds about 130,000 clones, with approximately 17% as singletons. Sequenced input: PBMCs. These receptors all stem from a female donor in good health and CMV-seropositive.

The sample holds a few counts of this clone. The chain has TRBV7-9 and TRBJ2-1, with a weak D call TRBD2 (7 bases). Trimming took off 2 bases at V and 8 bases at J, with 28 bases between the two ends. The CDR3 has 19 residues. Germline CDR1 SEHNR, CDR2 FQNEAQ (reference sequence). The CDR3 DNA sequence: TGTGCCAGCAGCTTATTTCGGGGGCTAGCGGCTCGTCGGGGGGATGAGCAGTTCTTC. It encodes CASSLFRGLAARRGDEQFF.

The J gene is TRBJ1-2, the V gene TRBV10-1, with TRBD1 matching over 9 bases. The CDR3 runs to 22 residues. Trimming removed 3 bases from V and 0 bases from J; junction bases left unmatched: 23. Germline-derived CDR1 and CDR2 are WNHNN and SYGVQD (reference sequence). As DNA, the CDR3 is TGCGCCAGCAGTGACTCGCCGGGACAGGGAAAGGGGGGGGTCTCTGCTAACTATGGCTACACCTTC. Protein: CASSDSPGQGKGGVSANYGYTF.

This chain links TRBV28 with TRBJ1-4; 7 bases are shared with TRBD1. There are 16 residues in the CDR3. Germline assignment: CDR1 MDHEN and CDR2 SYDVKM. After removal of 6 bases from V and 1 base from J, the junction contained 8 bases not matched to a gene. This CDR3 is CASRKTGAVTNEKLFF. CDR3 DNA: TGTGCCAGCAGGAAAACAGGGGCGGTAACTAATGAAAAACTGTTTTTT.

The CDR3 loop reads CASSHGSVGSSYEQYF. In DNA, the CDR3 is TGTGCCAGCAGCCACGGGTCGGTCGGAAGCTCCTACGAGCAGTACTTC. The rearrangement joins TRBV7-8 to TRBJ2-7; no clear D gene. V was pared by 5 bases and J by 0 bases, with 17 bases between. The CDR3 has 16 residues. CDR1 is SGHVS, CDR2 FQNEAQ, per germline.

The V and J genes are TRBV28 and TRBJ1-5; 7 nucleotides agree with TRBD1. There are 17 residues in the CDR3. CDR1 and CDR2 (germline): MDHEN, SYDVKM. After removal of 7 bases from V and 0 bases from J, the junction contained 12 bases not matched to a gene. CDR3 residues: CASKRDREIYSNQPQHF. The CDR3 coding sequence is TGTGCCAGCAAACGGGACAGAGAAATTTATAGCAATCAGCCCCAGCATTTT.

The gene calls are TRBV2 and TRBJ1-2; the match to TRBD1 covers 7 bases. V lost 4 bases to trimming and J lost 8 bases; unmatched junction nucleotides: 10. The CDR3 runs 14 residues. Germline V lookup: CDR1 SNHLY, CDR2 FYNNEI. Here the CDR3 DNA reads TGTGCCAGCAGTGTAGGGTGGCAGGGGGTCGGCTACACCTTC. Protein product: CASSVGWQGVGYTF.

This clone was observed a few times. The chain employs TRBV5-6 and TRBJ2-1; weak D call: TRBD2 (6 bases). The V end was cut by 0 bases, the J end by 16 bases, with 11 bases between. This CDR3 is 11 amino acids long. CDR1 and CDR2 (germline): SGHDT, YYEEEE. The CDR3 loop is CASSLETSYFF. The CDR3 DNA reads TGTGCCAGCAGCTTGGAGACTAGTTATTTCTTC.

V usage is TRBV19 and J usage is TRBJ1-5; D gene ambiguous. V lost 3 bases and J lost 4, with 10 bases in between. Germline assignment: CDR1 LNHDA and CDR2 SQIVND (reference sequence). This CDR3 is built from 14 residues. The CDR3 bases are TGTGCCAGTAGTATCAGGCAGGCTAATCAGCCCCAGCATTTT. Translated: CASSIRQANQPQHF.

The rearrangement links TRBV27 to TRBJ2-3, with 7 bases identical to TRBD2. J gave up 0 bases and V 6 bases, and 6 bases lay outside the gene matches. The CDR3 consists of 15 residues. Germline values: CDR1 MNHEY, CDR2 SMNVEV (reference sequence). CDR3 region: CASSPLALSTDTQYF. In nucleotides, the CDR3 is TGTGCCAGCAGCCCACTAGCGCTTAGCACAGATACGCAGTATTTT.

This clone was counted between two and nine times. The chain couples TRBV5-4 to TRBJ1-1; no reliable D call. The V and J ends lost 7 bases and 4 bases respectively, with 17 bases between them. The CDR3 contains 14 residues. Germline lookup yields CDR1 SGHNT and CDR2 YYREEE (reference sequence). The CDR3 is CASHPPETLTEAFF. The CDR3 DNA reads TGTGCCAGCCACCCGCCGGAGACTCTCACTGAAGCTTTCTTT.

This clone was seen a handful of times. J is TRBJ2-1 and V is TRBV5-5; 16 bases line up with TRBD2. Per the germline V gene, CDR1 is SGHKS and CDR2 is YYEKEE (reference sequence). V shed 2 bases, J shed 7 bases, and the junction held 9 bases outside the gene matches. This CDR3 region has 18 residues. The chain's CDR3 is CASSFGTSGGAGLNEQFF. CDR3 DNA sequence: TGTGCCAGCAGCTTCGGGACTAGCGGGGGGGCAGGATTGAATGAGCAGTTCTTC.

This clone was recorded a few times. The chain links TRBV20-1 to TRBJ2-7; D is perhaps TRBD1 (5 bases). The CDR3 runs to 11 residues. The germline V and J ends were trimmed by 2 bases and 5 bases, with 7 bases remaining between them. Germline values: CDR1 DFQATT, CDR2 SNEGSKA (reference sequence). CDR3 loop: CSARQGNEQYF. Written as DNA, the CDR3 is TGCAGTGCTAGACAGGGAAACGAGCAGTACTTC.

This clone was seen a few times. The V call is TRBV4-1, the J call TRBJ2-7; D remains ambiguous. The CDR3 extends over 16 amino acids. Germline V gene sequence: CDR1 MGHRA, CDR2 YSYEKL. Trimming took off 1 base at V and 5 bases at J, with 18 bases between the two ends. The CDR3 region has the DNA TGCGCCAGCAGCCAAGGAAACGTAATAACGGAGCACGAGCAGTACTTC. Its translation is CASSQGNVITEHEQYF.

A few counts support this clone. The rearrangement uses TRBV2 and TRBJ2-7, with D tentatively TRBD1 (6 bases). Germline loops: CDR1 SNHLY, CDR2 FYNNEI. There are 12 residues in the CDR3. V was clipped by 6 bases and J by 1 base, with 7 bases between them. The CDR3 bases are TGTGCCAGCAGGGACAGTTCCTACGAGCAGTACTTC. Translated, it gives CASRDSSYEQYF.

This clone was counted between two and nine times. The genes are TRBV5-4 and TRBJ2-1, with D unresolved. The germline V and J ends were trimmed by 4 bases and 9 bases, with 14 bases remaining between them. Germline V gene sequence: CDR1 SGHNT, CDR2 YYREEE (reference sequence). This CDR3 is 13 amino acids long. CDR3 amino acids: CASSPLNSFEQFF. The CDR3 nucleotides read TGTGCCAGCAGCCCGCTTAACTCCTTTGAGCAGTTCTTC. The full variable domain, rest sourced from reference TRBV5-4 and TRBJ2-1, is ETGVTQSPTHLIKTRGQQVTLRCSSQSGHNTVSWYQQALGQGPQFIFQYYREEENGRGNFPPRFSGLQFPNYSSELNVNALELDDSALYLCASSPLNSFEQFFGPGTRLTVL.

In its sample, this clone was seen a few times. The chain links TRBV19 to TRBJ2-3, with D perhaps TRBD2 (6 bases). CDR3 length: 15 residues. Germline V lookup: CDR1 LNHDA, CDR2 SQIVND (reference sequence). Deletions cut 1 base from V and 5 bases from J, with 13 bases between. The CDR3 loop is CASSIGDGRVDTQYF. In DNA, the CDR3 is TGTGCCAGTAGTATAGGAGACGGGAGAGTAGATACGCAGTATTTT.

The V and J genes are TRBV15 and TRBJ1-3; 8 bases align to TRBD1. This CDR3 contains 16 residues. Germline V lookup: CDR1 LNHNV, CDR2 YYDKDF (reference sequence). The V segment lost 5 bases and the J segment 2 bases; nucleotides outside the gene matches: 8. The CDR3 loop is CATSSAYRGTGNTIYF. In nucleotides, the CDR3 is TGTGCCACCAGCTCAGCGTACAGGGGGACTGGAAACACCATATATTTT.

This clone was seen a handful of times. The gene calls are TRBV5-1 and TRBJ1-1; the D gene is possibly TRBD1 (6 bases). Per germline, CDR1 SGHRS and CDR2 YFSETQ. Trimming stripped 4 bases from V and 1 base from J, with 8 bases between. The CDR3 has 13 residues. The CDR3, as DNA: TGCGCCAGCAGCGTGGACAGGAACACTGAAGCTTTCTTT. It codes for CASSVDRNTEAFF.

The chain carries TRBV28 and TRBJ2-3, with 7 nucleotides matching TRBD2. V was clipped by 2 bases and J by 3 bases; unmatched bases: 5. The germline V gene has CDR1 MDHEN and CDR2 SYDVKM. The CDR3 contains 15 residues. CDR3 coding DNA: TGTGCCAGCAGTTTAGGCACGGGAGGAACAGATACGCAGTATTTT. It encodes CASSLGTGGTDTQYF. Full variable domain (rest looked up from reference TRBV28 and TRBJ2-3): DVKVTQSSRYLVKRTGEKVFLECVQDMDHENMFWYRQDPGLGLRLIYFSYDVKMKEKGDIPEGYSVSREKKERFSLILESASTNQTSMYLCASSLGTGGTDTQYFGPGTRLTVL.

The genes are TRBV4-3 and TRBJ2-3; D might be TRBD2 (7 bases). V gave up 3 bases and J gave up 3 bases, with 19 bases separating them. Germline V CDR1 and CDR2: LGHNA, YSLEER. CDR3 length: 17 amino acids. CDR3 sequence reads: CASSQLPGGSDTDTQYF. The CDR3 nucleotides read TGCGCCAGCAGCCAGCTTCCGGGGGGCAGCGATACAGATACGCAGTATTTT.

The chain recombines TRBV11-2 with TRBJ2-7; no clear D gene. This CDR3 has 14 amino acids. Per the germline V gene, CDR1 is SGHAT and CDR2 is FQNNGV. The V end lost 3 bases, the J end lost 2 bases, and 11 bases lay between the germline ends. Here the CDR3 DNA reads TGTGCCAGCAGCTTTAATCCAGGTACCTACGAGCAGTACTTC. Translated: CASSFNPGTYEQYF. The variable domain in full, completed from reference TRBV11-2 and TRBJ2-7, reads EAGVAQSPRYKIIEKRQSVAFWCNPISGHATLYWYQQILGQGPKLLIQFQNNGVVDDSQLPKDRFSAERLKGVDSTLKIQPAKLEDSAVYLCASSFNPGTYEQYFGPGTRLTVT.

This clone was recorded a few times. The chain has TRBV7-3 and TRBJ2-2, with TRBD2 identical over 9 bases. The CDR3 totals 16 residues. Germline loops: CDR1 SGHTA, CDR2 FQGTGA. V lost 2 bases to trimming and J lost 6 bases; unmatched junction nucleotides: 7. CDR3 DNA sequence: TGTGCCAGCAGCTTAGCCGCCGGGACTAGCCCCGGGGAGCTGTTTTTT. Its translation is CASSLAAGTSPGELFF.

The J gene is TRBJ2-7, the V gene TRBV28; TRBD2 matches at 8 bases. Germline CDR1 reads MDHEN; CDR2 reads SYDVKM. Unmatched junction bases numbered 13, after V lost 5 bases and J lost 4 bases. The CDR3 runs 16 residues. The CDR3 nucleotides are TGTGCCAGCAGTCTCCGGCAGCGGGCGGGGGGATACGAGCAGTACTTC. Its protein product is CASSLRQRAGGYEQYF.

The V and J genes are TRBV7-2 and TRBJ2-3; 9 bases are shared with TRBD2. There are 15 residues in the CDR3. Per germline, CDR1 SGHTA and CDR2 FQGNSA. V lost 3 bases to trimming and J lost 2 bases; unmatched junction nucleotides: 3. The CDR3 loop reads CASSFSGGFTDTQYF. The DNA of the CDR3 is TGTGCCAGCAGCTTTAGCGGGGGCTTCACAGATACGCAGTATTTT.

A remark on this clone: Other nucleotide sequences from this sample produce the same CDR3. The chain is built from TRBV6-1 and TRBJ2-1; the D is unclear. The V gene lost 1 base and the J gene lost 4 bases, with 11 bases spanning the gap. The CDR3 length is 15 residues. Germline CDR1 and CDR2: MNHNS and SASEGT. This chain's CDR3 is CASSEDHGSYNEQFF. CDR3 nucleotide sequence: TGTGCCAGCAGTGAAGATCATGGCTCTTACAATGAGCAGTTCTTC.

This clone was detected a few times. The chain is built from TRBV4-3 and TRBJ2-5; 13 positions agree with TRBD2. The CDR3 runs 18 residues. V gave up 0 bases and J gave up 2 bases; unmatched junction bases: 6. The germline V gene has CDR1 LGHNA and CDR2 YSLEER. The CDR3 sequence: CASSQEYSTSGGQETQYF. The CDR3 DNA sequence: TGCGCCAGCAGCCAAGAATACTCGACTAGCGGGGGGCAAGAGACCCAGTACTTC.

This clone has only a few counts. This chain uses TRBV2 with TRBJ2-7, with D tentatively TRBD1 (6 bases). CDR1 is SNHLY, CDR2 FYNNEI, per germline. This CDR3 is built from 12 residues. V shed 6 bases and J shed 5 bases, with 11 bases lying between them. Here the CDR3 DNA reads TGTGCCAGCAGCTGGACAGAGAACGAGCAGTACTTC. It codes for CASSWTENEQYF.

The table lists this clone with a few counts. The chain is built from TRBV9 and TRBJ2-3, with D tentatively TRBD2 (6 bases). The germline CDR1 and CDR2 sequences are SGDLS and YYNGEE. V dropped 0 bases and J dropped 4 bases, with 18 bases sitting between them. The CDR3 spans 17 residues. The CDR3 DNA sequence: TGTGCCAGCAGCGTAGCCCCTCGGGACTCGCGCGCAGATACGCAGTATTTT. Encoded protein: CASSVAPRDSRADTQYF.

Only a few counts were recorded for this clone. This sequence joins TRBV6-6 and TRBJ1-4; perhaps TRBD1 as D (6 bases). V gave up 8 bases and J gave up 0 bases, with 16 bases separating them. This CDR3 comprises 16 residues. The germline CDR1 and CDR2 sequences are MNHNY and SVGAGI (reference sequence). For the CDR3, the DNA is TGTGCCAGCGAGGGGGGGGTGGGTGCAACTAATGAAAAACTGTTTTTT. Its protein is CASEGGVGATNEKLFF.